The text below deals with one TCR beta chain. Antigen unknown. The data are from a study of beta chain features in type 1 diabetes. Expressed TCRB transcripts were sequenced because the isolated RNA had all been reverse transcribed beforehand. Libraries were prepared by immunoSEQ multiplex PCR; TCRdb keeps only in-frame clonotypes and omits some of them. Of 600,000 to 700,000 clones detected, around an eighth appear once; the ten largest clones hold more than 0.1%. Germline CDR1 SEHNR, CDR2 FQNEAQ (reference sequence). With 4 bases clipped from V and 8 bases from J, the junction kept 11 bases outside the gene matches. CDR3 length: 15 amino acids. Study observations and caveats: A moderate, significant TCRB CDR3 shortening appeared in type 1 diabetes across four CD4+ subsets.

This sequence was found in a man aged 25 to 45 with type 1 diabetes. The chain combines TRBV7-9 with TRBJ1-2; TRBD1 matches at 9 bases. The sample taken for sequencing was naive CD4+ T cells from blood. The CDR3 spells CASSSGQGIASGYTF. In DNA form, the CDR3 reads TGTGCCAGCAGCTCTGGACAGGGGATCGCGTCGGGCTACACCTTC. The full variable domain, in which reference TRBV7-9 and TRBJ1-2 provide the parts outside the CDR3, is DTGVSQNPRHKITKRGQNVTFRCDPISEHNRLYWYRQTLGQGPEFLTYFQNEAQLEKSRLLSDRFSAERPKGSFSTLEIQRTEQGDSAMYLCASSSGQGIASGYTFGSGTRLTVV.